These T cell receptor beta chains were read from a single sample in a study of T cell repertoires in cytomegalovirus infection. What these receptors recognize is not known. Via MiXCR, TCRdb re-called the reads, giving one row per CDR3 protein. In the table there are 45,000 to 75,000 distinct CDR3 sequences, roughly a third of which are singletons. Sequenced input: PBMCs, sequenced either directly or after in vitro stimulation (not recorded which). The receptors shown here come from a human donor in good health (CMV status not recorded). Some clones in this sample may be carry-over from other donors' samples. CDR3s include the opening cysteine and the closing phenylalanine or tryptophan. D genes are given only for firm matches.

J,D,V,CDR3,DNA
TRBJ2-1,NA,TRBV29-1,CSVGEGAYNEQFF,TGCAGCGTTGGGGAGGGGGCCTACAATGAGCAGTTCTTC
TRBJ2-6,TRBD1,TRBV12-3/TRBV12-4,CASTPAGTGVYGANVLTF,TGTGCCAGCACTCCGGCCGGGACAGGGGTTTATGGGGCCAACGTCCTGACTTTC